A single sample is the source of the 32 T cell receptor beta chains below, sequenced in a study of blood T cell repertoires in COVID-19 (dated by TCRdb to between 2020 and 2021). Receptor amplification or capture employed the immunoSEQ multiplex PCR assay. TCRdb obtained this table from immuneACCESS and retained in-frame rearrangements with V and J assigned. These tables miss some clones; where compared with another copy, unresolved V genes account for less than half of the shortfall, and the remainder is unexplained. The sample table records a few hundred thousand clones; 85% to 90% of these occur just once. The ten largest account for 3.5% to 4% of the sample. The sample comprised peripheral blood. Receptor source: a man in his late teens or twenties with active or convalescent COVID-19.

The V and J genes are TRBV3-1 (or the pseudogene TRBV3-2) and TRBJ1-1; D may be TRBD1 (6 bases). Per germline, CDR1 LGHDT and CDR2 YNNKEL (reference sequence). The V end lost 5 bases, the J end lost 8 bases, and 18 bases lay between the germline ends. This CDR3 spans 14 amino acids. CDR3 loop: CASSTGNYRVEAFF. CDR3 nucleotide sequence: TGTGCCAGCAGCACGGGGAATTACAGGGTCGAAGCTTTCTTT.

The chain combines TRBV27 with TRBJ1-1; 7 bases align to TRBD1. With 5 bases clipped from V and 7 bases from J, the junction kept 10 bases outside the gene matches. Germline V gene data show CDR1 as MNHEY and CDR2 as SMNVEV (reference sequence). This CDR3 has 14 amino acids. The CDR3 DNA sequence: TGTGCCAGCAGTCAGATAGGGACAGTCTATGAAGCTTTCTTT. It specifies CASSQIGTVYEAFF.

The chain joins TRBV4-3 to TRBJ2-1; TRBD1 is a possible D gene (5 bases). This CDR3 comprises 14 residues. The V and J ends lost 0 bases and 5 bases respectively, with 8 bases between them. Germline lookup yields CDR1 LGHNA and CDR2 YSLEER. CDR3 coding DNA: TGCGCCAGCAGCCAAGATCCCAGGGACAATGAGCAGTTCTTC. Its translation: CASSQDPRDNEQFF.

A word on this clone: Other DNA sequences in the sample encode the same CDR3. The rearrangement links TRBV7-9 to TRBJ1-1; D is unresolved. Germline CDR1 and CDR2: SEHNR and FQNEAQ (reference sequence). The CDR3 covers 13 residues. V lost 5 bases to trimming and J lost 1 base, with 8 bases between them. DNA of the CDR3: TGTGCCAGCAGCCTCGAGGGGAACACTGAAGCTTTCTTT. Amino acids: CASSLEGNTEAFF.

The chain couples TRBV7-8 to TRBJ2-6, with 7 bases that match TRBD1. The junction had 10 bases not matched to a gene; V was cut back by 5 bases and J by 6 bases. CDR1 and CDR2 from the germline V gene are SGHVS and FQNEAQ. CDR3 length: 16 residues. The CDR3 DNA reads TGTGCCAGCAGCCAAAGACGACAGGGCCAGGCCAACGTCCTGACTTTC. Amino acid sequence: CASSQRRQGQANVLTF.

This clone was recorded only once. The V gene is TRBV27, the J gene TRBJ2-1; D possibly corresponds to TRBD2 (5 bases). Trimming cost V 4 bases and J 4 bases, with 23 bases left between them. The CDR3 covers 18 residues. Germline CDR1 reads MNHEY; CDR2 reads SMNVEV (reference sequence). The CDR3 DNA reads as TGTGCCAGCAGTTGGGGTAGGTGGGAGAGGCACAAATACAATGAGCAGTTCTTC. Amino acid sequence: CASSWGRWERHKYNEQFF.

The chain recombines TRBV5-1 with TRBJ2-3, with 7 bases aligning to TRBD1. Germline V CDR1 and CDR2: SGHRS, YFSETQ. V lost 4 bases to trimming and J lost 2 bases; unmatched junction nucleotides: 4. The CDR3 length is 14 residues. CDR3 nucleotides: TGCGCCAGCAGCCCGACAGGGCCCACAGATACGCAGTATTTT. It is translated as CASSPTGPTDTQYF.

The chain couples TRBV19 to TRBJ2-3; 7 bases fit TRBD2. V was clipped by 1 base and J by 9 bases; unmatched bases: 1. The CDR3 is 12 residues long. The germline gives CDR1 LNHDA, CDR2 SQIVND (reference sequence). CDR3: CASSIVGGTQYF. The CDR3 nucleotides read TGTGCCAGTAGTATAGTGGGGGGGACGCAGTATTTT.

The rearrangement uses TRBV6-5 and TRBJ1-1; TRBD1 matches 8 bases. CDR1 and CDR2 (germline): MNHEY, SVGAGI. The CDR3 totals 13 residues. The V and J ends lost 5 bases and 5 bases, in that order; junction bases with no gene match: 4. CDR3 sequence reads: CASSRTGRTEAFF. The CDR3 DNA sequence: TGTGCCAGCAGTCGGACAGGGAGGACTGAAGCTTTCTTT.

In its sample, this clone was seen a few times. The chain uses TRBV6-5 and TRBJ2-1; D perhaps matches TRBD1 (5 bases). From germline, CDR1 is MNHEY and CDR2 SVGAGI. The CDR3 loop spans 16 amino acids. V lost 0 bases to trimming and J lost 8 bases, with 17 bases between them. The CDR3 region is CASSYSAQGWIHEQFF. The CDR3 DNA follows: TGTGCCAGCAGTTACTCCGCCCAGGGCTGGATCCATGAGCAGTTCTTC.

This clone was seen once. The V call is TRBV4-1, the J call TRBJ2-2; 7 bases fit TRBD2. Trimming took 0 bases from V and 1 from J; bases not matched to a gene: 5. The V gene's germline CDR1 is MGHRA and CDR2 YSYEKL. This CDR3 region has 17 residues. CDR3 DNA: TGCGCCAGCAGCCAAGATGGCCTAGCGGTGAACACCGGGGAGCTGTTTTTT. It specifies CASSQDGLAVNTGELFF.

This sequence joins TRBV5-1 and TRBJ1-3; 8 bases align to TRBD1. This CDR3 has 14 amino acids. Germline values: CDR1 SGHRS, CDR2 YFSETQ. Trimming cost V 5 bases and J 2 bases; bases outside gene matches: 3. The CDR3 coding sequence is TGCGCCAGCAGACAGACAGGGGCTGGAAACACCATATATTTT. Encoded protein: CASRQTGAGNTIYF. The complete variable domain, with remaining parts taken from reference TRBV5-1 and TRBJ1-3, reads KAGVTQTPRYLIKTRGQQVTLSCSPISGHRSVSWYQQTPGQGLQFLFEYFSETQRNKGNFPGRFSGRQFSNSRSEMNVSTLELGDSALYLCASRQTGAGNTIYFGEGSWLTVV.

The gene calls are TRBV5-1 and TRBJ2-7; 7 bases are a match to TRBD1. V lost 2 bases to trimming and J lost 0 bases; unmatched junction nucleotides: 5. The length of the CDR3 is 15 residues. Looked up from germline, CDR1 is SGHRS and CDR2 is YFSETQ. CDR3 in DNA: TGCGCCAGCAGCTTCCGACAGGGTCCCTCCTACGAGCAGTACTTC. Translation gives CASSFRQGPSYEQYF.

The CDR3 nucleotides read TGTGCCAGCAGATCAACAGGGCGGAATGAAAAACTGTTTTTT. Its protein is CASRSTGRNEKLFF. The rearrangement uses TRBV7-2 and TRBJ1-4, with D maybe TRBD1 (6 bases). Trimming stripped 6 bases from V and 5 bases from J, with 13 bases between. The CDR3 loop spans 14 amino acids. Germline CDR1 reads SGHTA; CDR2 reads FQGNSA. Combining the CDR3 with reference TRBV7-2 and TRBJ1-4 gives the whole variable domain GAGVSQSPSNKVTEKGKDVELRCDPISGHTALYWYRQSLGQGLEFLIYFQGNSAPDKSGLPSDRFSAERTGGSVSTLTIQRTQQEDSAVYLCASRSTGRNEKLFFGSGTQLSVL.

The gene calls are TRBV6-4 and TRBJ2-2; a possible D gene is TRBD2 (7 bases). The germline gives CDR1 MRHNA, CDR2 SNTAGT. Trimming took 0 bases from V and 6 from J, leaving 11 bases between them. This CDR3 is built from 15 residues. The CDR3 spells CASSDSGGPAGELFF. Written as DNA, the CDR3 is TGTGCCAGCAGTGACTCGGGGGGGCCTGCCGGGGAGCTGTTTTTT.

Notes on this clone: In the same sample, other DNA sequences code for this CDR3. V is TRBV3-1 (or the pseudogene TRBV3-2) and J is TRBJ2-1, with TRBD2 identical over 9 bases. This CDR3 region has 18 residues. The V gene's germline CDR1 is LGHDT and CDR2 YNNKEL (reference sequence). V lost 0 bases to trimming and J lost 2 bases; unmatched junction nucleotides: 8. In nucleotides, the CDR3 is TGTGCCAGCAGCCAAGATAGAGGTAGCGGGGGCCCCTACAATGAGCAGTTCTTC. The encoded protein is CASSQDRGSGGPYNEQFF.

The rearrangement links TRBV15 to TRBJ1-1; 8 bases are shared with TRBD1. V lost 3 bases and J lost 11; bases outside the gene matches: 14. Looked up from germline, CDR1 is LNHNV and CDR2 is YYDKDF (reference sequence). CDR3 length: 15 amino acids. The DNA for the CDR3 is TGTGCCACCAGCAGCGCCTTCCGGACAGGGAGCAGGGCTTTCTTT. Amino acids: CATSSAFRTGSRAFF.

The CDR3 sequence: CASSRQGVPTNEKLFF. Written as DNA, the CDR3 is TGCGCCAGCAGCAGACAGGGCGTCCCAACTAATGAAAAACTGTTTTTT. V and J are TRBV5-1 and TRBJ1-4; 7 positions match TRBD1. Germline lookup yields CDR1 SGHRS and CDR2 YFSETQ. The CDR3 totals 16 residues. V lost 4 bases and J lost 0; bases outside the gene matches: 6.

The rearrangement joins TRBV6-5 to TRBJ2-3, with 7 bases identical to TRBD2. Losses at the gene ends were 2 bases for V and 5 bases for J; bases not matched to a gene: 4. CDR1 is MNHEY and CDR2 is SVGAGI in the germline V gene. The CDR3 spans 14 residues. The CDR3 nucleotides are TGTGCCAGCAGTTACAGCAGGGAGGGAGATACGCAGTATTTT. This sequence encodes CASSYSREGDTQYF.

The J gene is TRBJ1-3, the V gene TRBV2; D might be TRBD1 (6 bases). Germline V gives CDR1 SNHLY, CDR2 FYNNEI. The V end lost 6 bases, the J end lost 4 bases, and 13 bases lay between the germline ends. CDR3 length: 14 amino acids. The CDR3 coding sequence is TGTGCCAGCAGAAATACCGGGACAGGAAACACCATATATTTT. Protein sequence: CASRNTGTGNTIYF.

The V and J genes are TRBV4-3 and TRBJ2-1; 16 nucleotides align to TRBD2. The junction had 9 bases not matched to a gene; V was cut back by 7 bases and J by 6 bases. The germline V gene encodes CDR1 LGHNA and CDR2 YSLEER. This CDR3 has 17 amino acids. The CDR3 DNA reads TGCGCCAGCAAGTCGGGACTAGCGGGAGGGCCTGGCAATGAGCAGTTCTTC. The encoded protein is CASKSGLAGGPGNEQFF.

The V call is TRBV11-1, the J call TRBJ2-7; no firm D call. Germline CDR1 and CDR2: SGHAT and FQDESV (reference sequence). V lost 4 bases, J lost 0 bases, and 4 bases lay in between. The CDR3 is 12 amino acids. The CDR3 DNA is TGTGCCAGCAGCTCCAGCTCCTACGAGCAGTACTTC. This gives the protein CASSSSSYEQYF.

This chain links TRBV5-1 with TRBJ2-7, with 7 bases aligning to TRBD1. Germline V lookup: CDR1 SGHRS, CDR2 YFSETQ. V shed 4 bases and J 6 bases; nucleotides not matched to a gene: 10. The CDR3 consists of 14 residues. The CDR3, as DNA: TGCGCCAGCAGCCCCGGACAGGATTACGGCGAGCAGTACTTC. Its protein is CASSPGQDYGEQYF.

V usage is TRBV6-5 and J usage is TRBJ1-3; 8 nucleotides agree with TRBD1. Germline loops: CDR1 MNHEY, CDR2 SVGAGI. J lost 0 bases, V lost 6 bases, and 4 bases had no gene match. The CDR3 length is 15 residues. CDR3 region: CASSTGGSSGNTIYF. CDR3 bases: TGTGCCAGCAGCACAGGGGGAAGCTCTGGAAACACCATATATTTT.

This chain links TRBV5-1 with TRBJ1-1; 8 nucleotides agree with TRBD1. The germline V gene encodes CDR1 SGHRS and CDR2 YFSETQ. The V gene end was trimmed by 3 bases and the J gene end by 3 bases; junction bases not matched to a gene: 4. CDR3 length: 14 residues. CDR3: CASSYQGADTEAFF. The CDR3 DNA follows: TGCGCCAGCAGCTACCAGGGGGCTGACACTGAAGCTTTCTTT.

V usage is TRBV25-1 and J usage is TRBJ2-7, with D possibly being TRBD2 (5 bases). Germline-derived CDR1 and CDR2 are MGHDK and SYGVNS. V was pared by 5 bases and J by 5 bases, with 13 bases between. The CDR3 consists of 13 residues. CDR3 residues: CASSPGISDEQYF. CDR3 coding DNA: TGTGCCAGCAGTCCCGGGATATCTGACGAGCAGTACTTC.

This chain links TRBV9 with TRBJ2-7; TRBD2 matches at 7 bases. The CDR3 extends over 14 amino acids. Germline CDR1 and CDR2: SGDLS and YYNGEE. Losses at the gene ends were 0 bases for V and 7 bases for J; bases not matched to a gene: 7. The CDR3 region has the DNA TGTGCCAGCAGCGTAGCTGGGGAGGGCTATGAGCAGTACTTC. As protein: CASSVAGEGYEQYF.

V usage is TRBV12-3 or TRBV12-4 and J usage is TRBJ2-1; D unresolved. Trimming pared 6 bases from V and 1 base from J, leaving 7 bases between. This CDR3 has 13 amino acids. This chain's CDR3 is CASSPQSYNEQFF. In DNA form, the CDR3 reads TGTGCCAGCAGCCCACAGTCCTACAATGAGCAGTTCTTC.

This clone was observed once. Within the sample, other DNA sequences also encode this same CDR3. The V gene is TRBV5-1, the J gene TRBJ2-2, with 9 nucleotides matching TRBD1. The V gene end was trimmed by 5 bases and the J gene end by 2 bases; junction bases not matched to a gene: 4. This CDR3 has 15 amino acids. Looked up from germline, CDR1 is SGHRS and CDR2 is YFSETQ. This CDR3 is CASSPGQGNTGELFF. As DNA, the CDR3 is TGCGCCAGCAGTCCGGGACAGGGCAACACCGGGGAGCTGTTTTTT.

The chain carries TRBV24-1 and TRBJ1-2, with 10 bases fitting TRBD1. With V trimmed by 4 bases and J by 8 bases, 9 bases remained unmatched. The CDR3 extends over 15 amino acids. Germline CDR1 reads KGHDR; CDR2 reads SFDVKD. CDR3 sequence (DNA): TGTGCCACCAGTGACGCGGGACAGGGGTTGGACGGCTACACCTTC. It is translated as CATSDAGQGLDGYTF.

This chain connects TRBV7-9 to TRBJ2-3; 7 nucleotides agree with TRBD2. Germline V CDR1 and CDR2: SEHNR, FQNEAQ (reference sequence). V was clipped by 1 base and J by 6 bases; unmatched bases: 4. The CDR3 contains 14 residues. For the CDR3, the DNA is TGTGCCAGCAGCTTAGTAGCGGGTTCGGATACGCAGTATTTT. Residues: CASSLVAGSDTQYF.

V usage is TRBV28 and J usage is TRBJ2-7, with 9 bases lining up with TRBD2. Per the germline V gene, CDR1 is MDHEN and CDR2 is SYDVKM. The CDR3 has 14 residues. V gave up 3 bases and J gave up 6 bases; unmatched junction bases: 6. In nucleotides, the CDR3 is TGTGCCAGCAGTTTTCTGCGGGGGGGCGGCGAGCAGTACTTC. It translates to CASSFLRGGGEQYF. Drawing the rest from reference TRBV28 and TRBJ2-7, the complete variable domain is DVKVTQSSRYLVKRTGEKVFLECVQDMDHENMFWYRQDPGLGLRLIYFSYDVKMKEKGDIPEGYSVSREKKERFSLILESASTNQTSMYLCASSFLRGGGEQYFGPGTRLTVT.